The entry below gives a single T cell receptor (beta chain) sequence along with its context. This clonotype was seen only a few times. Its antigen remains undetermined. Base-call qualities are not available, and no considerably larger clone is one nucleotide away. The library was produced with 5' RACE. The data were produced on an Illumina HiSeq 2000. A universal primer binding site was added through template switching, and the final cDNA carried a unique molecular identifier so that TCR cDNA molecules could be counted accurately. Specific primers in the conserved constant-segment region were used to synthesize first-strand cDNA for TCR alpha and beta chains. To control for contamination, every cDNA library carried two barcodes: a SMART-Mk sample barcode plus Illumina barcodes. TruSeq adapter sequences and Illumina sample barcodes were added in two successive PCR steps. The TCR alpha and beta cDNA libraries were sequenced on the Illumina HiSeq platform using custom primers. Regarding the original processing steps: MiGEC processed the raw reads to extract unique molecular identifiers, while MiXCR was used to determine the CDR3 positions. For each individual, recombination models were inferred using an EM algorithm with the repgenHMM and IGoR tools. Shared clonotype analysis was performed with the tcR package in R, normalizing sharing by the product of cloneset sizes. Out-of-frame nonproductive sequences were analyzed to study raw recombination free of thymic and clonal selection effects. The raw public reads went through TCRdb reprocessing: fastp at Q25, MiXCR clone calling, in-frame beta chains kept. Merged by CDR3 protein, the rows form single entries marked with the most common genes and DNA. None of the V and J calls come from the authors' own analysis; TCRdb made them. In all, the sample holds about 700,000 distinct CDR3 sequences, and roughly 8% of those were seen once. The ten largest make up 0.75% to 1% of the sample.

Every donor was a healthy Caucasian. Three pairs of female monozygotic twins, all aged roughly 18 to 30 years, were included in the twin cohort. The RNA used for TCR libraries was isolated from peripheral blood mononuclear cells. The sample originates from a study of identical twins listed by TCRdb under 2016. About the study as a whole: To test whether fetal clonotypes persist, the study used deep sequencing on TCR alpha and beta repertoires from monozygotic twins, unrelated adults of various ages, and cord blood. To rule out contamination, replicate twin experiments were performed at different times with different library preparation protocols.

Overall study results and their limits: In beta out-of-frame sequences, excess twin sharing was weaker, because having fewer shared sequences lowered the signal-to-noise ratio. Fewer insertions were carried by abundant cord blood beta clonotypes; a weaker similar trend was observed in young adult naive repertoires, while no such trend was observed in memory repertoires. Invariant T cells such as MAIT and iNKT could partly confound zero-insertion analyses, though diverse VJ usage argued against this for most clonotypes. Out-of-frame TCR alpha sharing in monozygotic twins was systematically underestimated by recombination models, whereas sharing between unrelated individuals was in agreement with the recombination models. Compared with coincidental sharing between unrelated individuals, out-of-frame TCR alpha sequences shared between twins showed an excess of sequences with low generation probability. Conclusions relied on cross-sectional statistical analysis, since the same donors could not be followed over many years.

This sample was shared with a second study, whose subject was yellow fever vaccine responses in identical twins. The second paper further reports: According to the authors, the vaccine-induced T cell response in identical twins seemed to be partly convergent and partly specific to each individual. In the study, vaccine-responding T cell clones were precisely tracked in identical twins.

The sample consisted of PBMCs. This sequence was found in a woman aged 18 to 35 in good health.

The nucleotide sequence reads TGTGCCAGCAGCTTAACCTGGAGGGAGGGTCGGTTAGAGACCCAGTACTTC. This translates into CASSLTWREGRLETQYF. The sequence joins TRBV7-2 to TRBJ2-5, with 7 bases matching TRBD2. The germline V gene provides CDR1 SGHTA and CDR2 FQGNSA. Including the terminal cysteine and phenylalanine, the CDR3 comprises 17 residues. This entry keeps only the CDR3 DNA: 51 bases, framed from base 1. Ends trimmed: V by 2 bases, J by 4 bases; bases unmatched to a gene: 13.